Listed below are T cell receptor beta chains from one sample, sequenced in a study of T cell repertoires in cytomegalovirus infection. Antigen specificity for these receptors is unknown. TCRdb reprocessed the reads with MiXCR, giving one entry per CDR3 protein. The sample includes 250,000 to 400,000 distinct CDR3 sequences, roughly 25% seen only once; the top ten take about an eighth. Sequences were derived from cultured PBMCs, sampled from culture after CMV antigen stimulation. The origin of the receptors is a human donor in good health (CMV status not recorded). Some clones in this sample may be carry-over from other donors' samples. Both conserved end residues are part of each CDR3. Each record gives: clone size, V gene, D gene, J gene, CDR3 DNA, CDR3 protein. The D gene is left open where the match is weak. Size is stated for part of the rows, as once, few or many counts, or as a class when the clone is expanded.

.	TRBV11-2	TRBD2	TRBJ2-1	TGTGCCAGCAGCAAGGAGCCGGCGGGAGTTAATGAGCAGTTCTTC	CASSKEPAGVNEQFF
many	TRBV19	.	TRBJ2-1	TGTGCCAGTAGTGAGGACCGATTCTCCTACAATGAGCAGTTCTTC	CASSEDRFSYNEQFF
many	TRBV7-2	TRBD2	TRBJ2-3	TGTGCCAGCAGCTTGAGCGGGAGGGAGACAGATACGCAGTATTTT	CASSLSGRETDTQYF
few	TRBV20-1	TRBD1	TRBJ2-7	TGCAGTGCTAACAGGGGCCACGAGCAGTACTTC	CSANRGHEQYF
few	TRBV7-6	.	TRBJ1-1	TGTGCCAGCAGCTTAGCAGGGGAATTGAACACTGAAGCTTTCTTT	CASSLAGELNTEAFF
.	TRBV6-1	TRBD2	TRBJ2-1	TGTGCCTCACGACCCGCTAGCGGGAGTTACAATGAGCAGTTCTTC	CASRPASGSYNEQFF
.	TRBV20-1	.	TRBJ1-2	TGCAGTGCTAGTATGAGGGACCGGGCCTATGGCTACACCTTC	CSASMRDRAYGYTF
many	TRBV12-3/TRBV12-4	TRBD1	TRBJ1-2	TGTGCCAGCAGCCTAGGGGGCGCAAACTATGGCTACACCTTC	CASSLGGANYGYTF
.	TRBV12-3/TRBV12-4	.	TRBJ1-4	TGTGCCAGCAGTTTTGGGGGGAAGGGTGAAAAACTGTTTTTT	CASSFGGKGEKLFF
many	TRBV7-2	.	TRBJ2-1	TGTGCCAGCAGCTTAGCCCAAGGGGGGCGGGGGCAGTTCTTC	CASSLAQGGRGQFF
.	TRBV19	TRBD1	TRBJ1-5	TGTGCCAGTAGGACCCCAGGGGGTAGAAGCAATCAGCCCCAGCATTTT	CASRTPGGRSNQPQHF
.	TRBV7-2	TRBD1	TRBJ1-1	TGTGCCAGCAGCTTAGCGGGCAGGGGGCGCGATACTGAAGCTTTCTTT	CASSLAGRGRDTEAFF
many	TRBV7-2	.	TRBJ1-3	TGTGCCAGCAGCTATCGCGTCGGCTTCTCTGGAAACACCATATATTTT	CASSYRVGFSGNTIYF
.	TRBV9	TRBD2	TRBJ2-7	TGTGCCAGCAGCGTAGAAGCGGGAGGAACCTACGAGCAGTACTTC	CASSVEAGGTYEQYF
many	TRBV18	.	TRBJ1-4	TGTGCCAGCTCACCGGGGAGAACTAATGAAAAACTGTTTTTT	CASSPGRTNEKLFF
few	TRBV7-6	.	TRBJ1-2	TGTGCCAGCAGCCGGGACGGAAATGGCTACACCTTC	CASSRDGNGYTF
.	TRBV20-1	TRBD2	TRBJ2-1	TGCAGTGCTTCGAGGGGGACTAGGATCAATGAGCAGTTCTTC	CSASRGTRINEQFF
.	TRBV11-3	.	TRBJ2-1	TGTGCCAGCAGCATCCGGGTGAACTCCTACAATGAGCAGTTCTTC	CASSIRVNSYNEQFF
.	TRBV27	.	TRBJ1-3	TGTGCCAGCAGTTTGTTTAGTCCCCTCTCTGGAAACACCATATATTTT	CASSLFSPLSGNTIYF
many	TRBV6-5	.	TRBJ2-5	TGTGCCAGCAGTTACTCGATTTTGGAGACCCAGTACTTC	CASSYSILETQYF
.	TRBV28	.	TRBJ2-2	TGTGCCAGCAGAATAGGATGGGTGTCAGGACGGTCGAACACCGGGGAGCTGTTTTTT	CASRIGWVSGRSNTGELFF
.	TRBV27	.	TRBJ1-2	TGTGCCAGCAGTTTCCCCGGGGGCAGTGGCTACACCTTC	CASSFPGGSGYTF
few	TRBV19	TRBD1	TRBJ1-1	TGTGCCAGTTGCGGACAGGGACGAGAGAACACTGAAGCTTTCTTT	CASCGQGRENTEAFF
few	TRBV11-2	TRBD2	TRBJ2-2	TGTGCCAGCAGTCCCTCTAGCGGACAGAACACCGGGGAGCTGTTTTTT	CASSPSSGQNTGELFF
many	TRBV7-2	.	TRBJ2-3	TGTGCCAGCAGCTTAACTGAGCGGAGCACAGATACGCAGTATTTT	CASSLTERSTDTQYF
many	TRBV28	.	TRBJ1-1	TGTGCCAGCAGTTTATCAGATCGAGTTGGAAAAGCTTTCTTT	CASSLSDRVGKAFF
few	TRBV19	.	TRBJ1-2	TGTGCCAGTAATTCGAATAAGGTAGTCACCTTC	CASNSNKVVTF
few	TRBV5-4	TRBD1	TRBJ2-5	TGTGCCAGCAGCCGACAGGGGGCGGCAGAGACCCAGTACTTC	CASSRQGAAETQYF
many	TRBV7-2	.	TRBJ1-5	TGTGCCAGCAGCTTACCGGGACGGCACAATCAGCCCCAGCATTTT	CASSLPGRHNQPQHF
many	TRBV6-2/TRBV6-3	TRBD1	TRBJ1-5	TGTGCCAGCAGTGGGGGACAGGCTGGGAGCAATCAGCCCCAGCATTTT	CASSGGQAGSNQPQHF
many	TRBV7-2	TRBD2	TRBJ2-4	TGTGCCAGCAGCACGCTTAGCGGGAGAGGGGGGTTGAACATTCAGTACTTC	CASSTLSGRGGLNIQYF
.	TRBV10-3	TRBD2	TRBJ2-7	TGTGCCATCAGTACTAGCGGAACAACCTACGAGCAGTACTTC	CAISTSGTTYEQYF
few	TRBV27	.	TRBJ1-2	TGTGCCAGCAGTTTCGTCCCAGCAAGCTATGGCTACACCTTC	CASSFVPASYGYTF
once	TRBV19	.	TRBJ2-1	TGTGCCAGCCAATCGATAGCGTCCTCCTACAATGAGCAGTTCTTC	CASQSIASSYNEQFF
few	TRBV6-2/TRBV6-3	TRBD1	TRBJ1-5	TGTGCCAGCAGGCCGGTCGGGACAGGGGATGTAAGGCCCCAGCATTTT	CASRPVGTGDVRPQHF
.	TRBV5-6	TRBD1	TRBJ1-5	TGTGCCAGCAGCTTGGCAGGGGGGCCGAATCAGCCCCAGCATTTT	CASSLAGGPNQPQHF
many	TRBV19	TRBD1	TRBJ1-5	TGTGCCAGTAGTATGGGTAGACAGGGTATAGTGCAGCCCCAGCATTTT	CASSMGRQGIVQPQHF
.	TRBV5-1	.	TRBJ1-1	TGCGCCAGCAGCTTGACCGCGGTGAACACTGAAGCTTTCTTT	CASSLTAVNTEAFF
.	TRBV27	.	TRBJ2-3	TGTGCCAGCAGGGCCCCTAGGGGCACCACAGATACGCAGTATTTT	CASRAPRGTTDTQYF
.	TRBV6-5	TRBD1	TRBJ2-7	TGTGCCACGCTGACTCTGTCCGGGACAGGGTCCTACGAGCAGTACTTC	CATLTLSGTGSYEQYF
few	TRBV29-1	TRBD1	TRBJ2-1	TGCAGCGTTGAAGCACGAGGACAGGGTTATGAGCAGTTCTTC	CSVEARGQGYEQFF
many	TRBV7-2	TRBD1	TRBJ1-1	TGTGCCAGCAGCTTACGGACAGGGGGGGTTGGTGTGACTGAAGCTTTCTTT	CASSLRTGGVGVTEAFF